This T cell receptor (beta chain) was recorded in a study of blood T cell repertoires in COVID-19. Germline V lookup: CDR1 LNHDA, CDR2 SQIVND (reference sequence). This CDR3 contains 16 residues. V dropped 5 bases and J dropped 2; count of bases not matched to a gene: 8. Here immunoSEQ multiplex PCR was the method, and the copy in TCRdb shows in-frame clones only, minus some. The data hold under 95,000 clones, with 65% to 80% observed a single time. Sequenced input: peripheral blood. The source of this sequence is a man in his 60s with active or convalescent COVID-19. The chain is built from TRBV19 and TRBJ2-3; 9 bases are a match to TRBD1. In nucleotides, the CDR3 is TGTGCCAGTAGTCTTCAGACAGGGGGATACACAGATACGCAGTATTTT. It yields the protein CASSLQTGGYTDTQYF. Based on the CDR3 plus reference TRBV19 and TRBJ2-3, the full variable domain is DGGITQSPKYLFRKEGQNVTLSCEQNLNHDAMYWYRQDPGQGLRLIYYSQIVNDFQKGDIAEGYSVSREKKESFPLTVTSAQKNPTAFYLCASSLQTGGYTDTQYFGPGTRLTVL.